Here is one TCR beta chain with its context. This sample is part of a study of T cells in Graves' hyperthyroidism and ophthalmopathy. Study-wide background: The blood sample was taken at first diagnosis, before treatment began.

Hyperthyroidism was newly diagnosed in patients aged 18 to 65 (duration under 2 months). V dropped 2 bases and J dropped 5 bases, with 10 bases sitting between them. CDR3 length: 14 amino acids. There were TCR beta CDR3 regions amplified from RNA transcripts. First-round RT-PCR of the TCR CDR3 relied on the HTBI primer set. TCRdb reanalysed the multiplex PCR reads using MiXCR and keeps one entry per CDR3 protein. The data contain approximately 370,000 distinct CDR3 sequences, about a sixth of them singletons. The source is a woman aged 25 to 39 with Graves' hyperthyroidism that later progressed to Graves' ophthalmopathy. Specimen: blood. V is TRBV12-3 or TRBV12-4 and J is TRBJ1-5, with D maybe TRBD1 (5 bases). CDR3 DNA: TGTGCCAGCAGTTTAAGACAGACCCATCAGCCCCAGCATTTT. Protein: CASSLRQTHQPQHF.